This T cell receptor beta chain was recorded in a study of beta chain features in type 1 diabetes. General study points: Type 1 diabetes patients had moderately but significantly shorter TCRB CDR3s in all four CD4+ subsets. Shorter templates may be favored by PCR, equally so in patients and controls.

Concerning this clone: Its antigen is as yet unknown.

CDR1 and CDR2 (germline): LNHNV, YYDKDF (reference sequence). This CDR3 is built from 13 residues. The V end was cut by 0 bases, the J end by 2 bases, with 5 bases between. Reverse transcription of all isolated RNA meant that expressed TCRB transcripts were sequenced. Assay: immunoSEQ multiplex PCR; the TCRdb copy retains only in-frame clones and omits some. The sample records a few hundred thousand clones, 16% being singletons. Sequencing was performed on naive CD4+ T cells from blood. The sequence derives from a man aged 25-45 years with type 1 diabetes. V gene TRBV15 combines with J gene TRBJ2-7; D not certain. In DNA, the CDR3 is TGTGCCACCAGCAGAGACAGCACCTACGAGCAGTACTTC. Its protein is CATSRDSTYEQYF.